The 20 T cell receptor beta chains below come from one sample, sequenced in a study of neurological immune-mediated disorders. Using its own MiXCR run on the 5' RACE reads, TCRdb lists one record per CDR3 protein. The sample contains 36,000 or so distinct CDR3 sequences, about a tenth of which appear only once. Sample: PBMCs. The receptors stem from a woman in her twenties or thirties with HTLV-1-associated myelopathy (HAM/TSP).

This clonotype was found many times. V and J are TRBV12-3 or TRBV12-4 and TRBJ2-2; D is possibly TRBD1 (5 bases). The CDR3 covers 15 residues. Trimming pared 6 bases from V and 0 bases from J, leaving 11 bases between. The CDR3 nucleotides read TGTGCCAGCAGCCAACGACAGTCGAACACCGGGGAGCTGTTTTTT. This gives the protein CASSQRQSNTGELFF.

This clonotype appeared many times. The V gene is TRBV7-9, the J gene TRBJ2-3; 7 bases agree with TRBD2. The CDR3 contains 16 residues. In germline, CDR1 is SEHNR, CDR2 FQNEAQ (reference sequence). Unmatched junction bases numbered 10, after V lost 2 bases and J lost 5 bases. The CDR3, as DNA: TGTGCCAGCAGCTTACAATCTAGCGGAAAGGGAGATACGCAGTATTTT. Amino acid sequence: CASSLQSSGKGDTQYF.

This clonotype was picked up many times. The J gene is TRBJ1-2, the V gene TRBV5-1, with D perhaps matching TRBD1 (6 bases). Germline CDR1 is SGHRS and CDR2 is YFSETQ. CDR3 length: 15 amino acids. Trimming stripped 4 bases from V and 0 bases from J, with 13 bases between. The CDR3, as DNA: TGCGCCAGCAGCCAAACACAGGGTACTAACTATGGCTACACCTTC. Residues: CASSQTQGTNYGYTF.

This clonotype was counted ten times or more. The chain links TRBV24-1 to TRBJ1-2; a weak D match, TRBD1 (5 bases). The CDR3 has 13 residues. V dropped 5 bases and J dropped 8 bases, with 14 bases sitting between them. The germline V gene encodes CDR1 KGHDR and CDR2 SFDVKD. CDR3 DNA sequence: TGTGCCACCAGTGGTTGGGGGAAGGAAGGCTACACCTTC. Translating gives CATSGWGKEGYTF.

This clonotype was recorded many times. This chain links TRBV7-9 with TRBJ1-2; D not certain. Germline V CDR1 and CDR2: SEHNR, FQNEAQ (reference sequence). Trimming left V 2 bases short and J 2 bases short, with 6 bases between. The CDR3 has 13 amino acids. The CDR3 DNA reads TGTGCCAGCAGCTTACCGGGGAACTATGGCTACACCTTC. It is translated as CASSLPGNYGYTF.

On this clonotype: A much larger clone lies one base from this, so it may be a read error. This chain links TRBV20-1 with TRBJ2-1, with TRBD2 identical over 12 bases. Germline V lookup: CDR1 DFQATT, CDR2 SNEGSKA (reference sequence). CDR3 length equals 14 residues. CDR3 residues: CSARLTSGGNEQLF. Written as DNA, the CDR3 is TGCAGTGCTAGACTGACTAGCGGGGGTAATGAGCAGTTATTC.

This clonotype has at least ten counts. One end of the junction does not line up with germline, which may come from a read error. This chain joins TRBV5-1 and TRBJ2-3; TRBD2 matches at 11 bases. Germline values: CDR1 SGHRS, CDR2 YFSETQ. The CDR3 loop spans 15 amino acids. The CDR3 loop reads CASSTLAGGTDTQYF. The CDR3 DNA follows: TGCGCCAGCAGCACGCTAGCGGGGGGCACGGATACGCAGTATTTT.

This clonotype was picked up many times. The chain links TRBV7-2 to TRBJ2-7, with 15 positions matching TRBD2. J lost 2 bases, V lost 5 bases, and 1 base had no gene match. The CDR3 runs 15 residues. Germline assignment: CDR1 SGHTA and CDR2 FQGNSA. The CDR3 region is CASSRTSGGAYEQYF. DNA of the CDR3: TGTGCCAGCAGCCGGACTAGCGGGGGGGCCTACGAGCAGTACTTC.

This clonotype was picked up many times. The chain recombines TRBV20-1 with TRBJ2-3; no definite D call. Trimming left V 5 bases short and J 3 bases short, with 6 bases between. The CDR3 is 11 residues long. Germline CDR1 and CDR2: DFQATT and SNEGSKA (reference sequence). The CDR3 reads CSAYTTDTQYF. The DNA for the CDR3 is TGCAGTGCTTATACTACAGATACGCAGTATTTT.

There are many counts of this clonotype. The gene calls are TRBV12-3 or TRBV12-4 and TRBJ2-7; tentatively, D is TRBD1 (6 bases). Trimming stripped 1 base from V and 5 bases from J, with 12 bases between. This CDR3 is 14 amino acids long. Written as DNA, the CDR3 is TGTGCCAGCAGTTTAGGGCAGGGGAGTCACGAGCAGTACTTC. Amino acids: CASSLGQGSHEQYF.

As regards this clonotype: Because the CDR3's place on the DNA is in doubt, the DNA is left out and the CDR3 is given as listed by TCRdb. The rearrangement links TRBV7-3 to TRBJ2-1; the table's D call, TRBD2, was not checked against the DNA. The CDR3 is 23 amino acids long, termini counted. CDR1 and CDR2 from the germline V gene are SGHTA and FQGTGA. The CDR3 reads CASSFYICSALTGERGGHNEQFF.

The table lists this clonotype with many counts. V usage is TRBV6-1 and J usage is TRBJ2-6; a weak D match, TRBD2 (5 bases). Deletions cut 5 bases from V and 2 bases from J, with 16 bases between. Germline CDR1 MNHNS, CDR2 SASEGT. The CDR3 sequence is 17 residues long. CDR3 residues: CASSWTSPSTGANVLTF. The CDR3 nucleotides read TGTGCCAGCAGTTGGACCAGCCCTAGCACTGGGGCCAACGTCCTGACTTTC.

This clonotype was observed at least ten times. The J gene is TRBJ1-4, the V gene TRBV20-1; D is unclear. The CDR3 contains 13 residues. Germline CDR1 is DFQATT and CDR2 is SNEGSKA (reference sequence). Trimming cost V 6 bases and J 7 bases, with 15 bases left between them. CDR3 residues: CSAILHGLEKLFF. The CDR3 DNA reads as TGCAGTGCCATACTACACGGTCTTGAAAAACTGTTTTTT.

This chain uses TRBV5-1 with TRBJ2-7, with a tentative D call TRBD1 (6 bases). V was cut by 5 bases and J by 1 base, with 16 bases left in between. Germline V CDR1 and CDR2: SGHRS, YFSETQ. CDR3 length: 15 residues. The CDR3 loop is CASRPTGTTSYEQYF. CDR3 DNA: TGCGCCAGCAGACCAACCGGGACAACGTCCTACGAGCAGTACTTC.

This clonotype was counted at least ten times. The chain employs TRBV20-1 and TRBJ1-2, with 7 nucleotides matching TRBD1. Germline-derived CDR1 and CDR2 are DFQATT and SNEGSKA (reference sequence). The CDR3 has 15 residues. The V segment lost 3 bases and the J segment 8 bases; nucleotides outside the gene matches: 15. The CDR3 nucleotides read TGCAGTGCTAGGAGGGACAGAATAATATCTATGGGCTACACCTTC. It is translated as CSARRDRIISMGYTF.

This clonotype was observed many times. This chain uses TRBV5-1 with TRBJ1-1; TRBD1 might be the D (6 bases). V lost 4 bases, J lost 6 bases, and 22 bases lay in between. The CDR3 consists of 16 residues. CDR1 is SGHRS and CDR2 is YFSETQ in the germline V gene. The chain's CDR3 is CASSPMGRGSLAEAFF. DNA for the CDR3: TGCGCCAGCAGCCCGATGGGCAGGGGCTCGTTGGCTGAAGCTTTCTTT.

The V call is TRBV5-4, the J call TRBJ2-5; 9 positions match TRBD2. The CDR3 consists of 15 residues. V was clipped by 3 bases and J by 5 bases; unmatched bases: 8. CDR1 is SGHNT, CDR2 YYREEE, per germline (reference sequence). For the CDR3, the DNA is TGTGCCAGCAGCTGGCGGGGGGGGGGCCGGGAGACCCAGTACTTC. Translated: CASSWRGGGRETQYF.

Many counts were recorded for this clonotype. The chain has TRBV5-6 and TRBJ2-7; D gene uncertain. V was pared by 2 bases and J by 5 bases, with 11 bases between. This CDR3 is built from 13 residues. The germline gives CDR1 SGHDT, CDR2 YYEEEE. The CDR3 nucleotides read TGTGCCAGCAGCTTATCCGGCGCTGACGAGCAGTACTTC. Translating it yields CASSLSGADEQYF.

This clonotype was recorded at least ten times. This sequence joins TRBV6-2 or TRBV6-3 and TRBJ1-1; TRBD1 is a possible D gene (6 bases). Per the germline V gene, CDR1 is MNHEY and CDR2 is SVGEGT. The CDR3 has 14 residues. V lost 6 bases and J 0 bases, leaving 11 bases between the germline ends. CDR3 loop: CASRDTGLNTEAFF. CDR3 nucleotides: TGTGCCAGCAGAGATACAGGGTTGAACACTGAAGCTTTCTTT.

The sample holds many counts of this clonotype. This chain joins TRBV20-1 and TRBJ1-1; tentatively, D is TRBD1 (6 bases). CDR1 is DFQATT and CDR2 is SNEGSKA in the germline V gene (reference sequence). V lost 3 bases, J lost 0 bases, and 20 bases lay in between. The CDR3 has 17 amino acids. CDR3 bases: TGCAGTGCTAGGGGACCGGGGGCCAGGGAAATGAACACTGAAGCTTTCTTT. Residues: CSARGPGAREMNTEAFF.